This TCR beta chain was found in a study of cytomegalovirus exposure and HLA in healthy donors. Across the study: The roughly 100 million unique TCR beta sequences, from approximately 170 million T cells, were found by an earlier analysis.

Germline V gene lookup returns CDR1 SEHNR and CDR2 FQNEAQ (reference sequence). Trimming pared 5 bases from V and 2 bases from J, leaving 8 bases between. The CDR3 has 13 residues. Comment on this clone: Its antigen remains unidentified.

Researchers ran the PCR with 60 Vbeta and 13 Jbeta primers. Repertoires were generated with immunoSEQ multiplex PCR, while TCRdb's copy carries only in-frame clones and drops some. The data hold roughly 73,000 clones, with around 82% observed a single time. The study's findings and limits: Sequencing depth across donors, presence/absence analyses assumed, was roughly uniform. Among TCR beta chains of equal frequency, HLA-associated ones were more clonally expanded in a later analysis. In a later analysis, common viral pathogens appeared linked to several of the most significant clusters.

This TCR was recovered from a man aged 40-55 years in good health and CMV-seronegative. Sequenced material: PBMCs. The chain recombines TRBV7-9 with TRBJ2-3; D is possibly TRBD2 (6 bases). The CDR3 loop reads CASSPGVTDTQYF. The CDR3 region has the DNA TGTGCCAGCAGCCCGGGGGTCACAGATACGCAGTATTTT.